This T cell receptor (beta chain) was observed in a study of cytomegalovirus exposure and HLA in healthy donors. About the research overall: Early released data had roughly 81 million unique TCRs, all coming from HLA-typed donors. When fewer than 500 donors were genotyped, just over 80% of them were found to fall in the Caucasian-associated ancestry cluster. Study-level results: The investigators catalogued 164 TCR beta chains as cytomegalovirus-associated. A few CMV-associated chains proved CMV antigen-specific in vitro.

With regard to this clone: The antigen is undetermined.

It was with 60 Vbeta and 13 Jbeta primers that the PCR ran. Sequencing used immunoSEQ multiplex PCR; TCRdb keeps in-frame clones, though not all of them. The sample holds 150,000 to 200,000 clones; 76% are singletons and the top ten take around 2.3%. CDR3 length: 15 amino acids. V was cut by 4 bases and J by 5 bases, with 15 bases left in between. CDR1 is MNHNS and CDR2 is SASEGT in the germline V gene. This chain connects TRBV6-1 to TRBJ1-3; the D gene is possibly TRBD1 (6 bases). The sequenced sample consisted of PBMCs. This TCR was recovered from a woman in her twenties or thirties in good health and CMV-seropositive. The CDR3 bases are TGTGCCAGCAGTGTAAACCGGGACACAAGAAACACCATATATTTT. It encodes CASSVNRDTRNTIYF.